This T cell receptor beta chain emerged from a study of T cells in Graves' hyperthyroidism and ophthalmopathy. This clonotype appeared many times. Using RNA transcripts as the source, TCR beta CDR3 regions were amplified. RT-PCR in the first round (using the HTBI primer set) targeted the TCR CDR3. A single record per CDR3 protein comes from TCRdb applying MiXCR to the multiplex PCR reads. The repertoire consists of fewer than 800,000 distinct CDR3 sequences, with about 16% occurring once and the leading ten covering 8.4%. Exclusion criteria comprised uncontrolled infection, other autoimmune disease, pregnancy or lactation. The TCR originated in a man aged 18 to 29 with Graves' hyperthyroidism. The sample consisted of blood.

The CDR3 DNA sequence: TGTGCCAGCAGCTTAGGTGACGCCAGCACAGATACGCAGTATTTT. Translated: CASSLGDASTDTQYF. This sequence joins TRBV7-9 and TRBJ2-3; D is unclear. The CDR3 has 15 residues. Germline V CDR1 and CDR2: SEHNR, FQNEAQ (reference sequence). Trimming shortened V by 1 base and J by 0 bases, and 8 bases separated the two germline ends.